These 5 T cell receptor beta chains were sequenced from one sample in a study of blood T cell repertoires in COVID-19. Assay used: immunoSEQ multiplex PCR; TCRdb lists only in-frame clones, some missing. There are 25,000 to 35,000 clones in the sample; about 65% occur only once, and roughly a sixth lies in the top ten. Input material: peripheral blood. These receptors were collected from a human donor in a cohort sampled during active COVID-19.

The rearrangement uses TRBV25-1 and TRBJ1-2, with D unresolved. CDR1 and CDR2 from the germline V gene are MGHDK and SYGVNS. The length of the CDR3 is 13 residues. The ends were cut back, 3 bases at V and 3 bases at J, with 8 bases in the middle. The CDR3 DNA reads as TGTGCCAGCAGTGAGAAACAGCACTATGGCTACACCTTC. It yields the protein CASSEKQHYGYTF.

The genes are TRBV4-1 and TRBJ2-2, with D possibly matching TRBD2 (5 bases). The germline V gene has CDR1 MGHRA and CDR2 YSYEKL. The CDR3 spans 15 residues. The germline V and J ends were trimmed by 0 bases and 4 bases, with 9 bases remaining between them. This CDR3 is CASSQDVDFTGELFF. Written as DNA, the CDR3 is TGCGCCAGCAGCCAAGATGTGGACTTCACCGGGGAGCTGTTTTTT.

The chain recombines TRBV30 with TRBJ1-4; D uncertain. This CDR3 comprises 12 residues. Trimming removed 4 bases from V and 8 bases from J, with 11 bases in between. Per germline, CDR1 GTSNPN and CDR2 SVGIG (reference sequence). The CDR3 protein is CAWNRGGEKLFF. The CDR3 coding sequence is TGTGCCTGGAATCGGGGTGGGGAAAAACTGTTTTTT.

The chain's CDR3 is CASSLGSPGGPSNEQFF. CDR3 bases: TGTGCCAGCAGCTTAGGCTCTCCGGGAGGGCCCTCGAATGAGCAGTTCTTC. V is TRBV7-6 and J is TRBJ2-1, with 8 bases that match TRBD2. Germline CDR1 is SGHVS and CDR2 is FNYEAQ. The ends lost 1 base at V and 7 bases at J; junction bases unmatched: 12. The CDR3 is made up of 17 amino acids.

The V gene is TRBV15, the J gene TRBJ2-3; TRBD2 aligns across 11 bases. The CDR3 sequence is 18 residues long. The germline V gene has CDR1 LNHNV and CDR2 YYDKDF (reference sequence). Losses at the gene ends were 3 bases for V and 0 bases for J; bases not matched to a gene: 8. CDR3 loop: CATSRGTSGAPSTDTQYF. The CDR3 DNA sequence: TGTGCCACCAGCAGGGGGACTAGCGGAGCCCCTAGCACAGATACGCAGTATTTT.